Listed here are 28 T cell receptor beta chains from one sample, sequenced in a study of T cells after posttransplantation cyclophosphamide. Only in-frame clones appear in the TCRdb table, and some are missing; sequencing was by immunoSEQ multiplex PCR. The repertoire holds 35,000 to 40,000 clones, with about three quarters as singletons. Busulfan-fludarabine conditioning, marrow transplant, and cyclophosphamide on days +3 and +4 were administered. The sequencing used CD4+ T cells sorted from blood, collected 1,900 to 2,000 days after a stem cell transplant with posttransplant cyclophosphamide. Receptors were obtained from a female patient aged 40 to 55 who received an allogeneic stem cell transplant from a related donor, was CMV-positive, and had no GVHD. The graft donor may have given rise to some T cells.

The chain combines TRBV2 with TRBJ2-5; D possibly corresponds to TRBD2 (5 bases). This CDR3 is built from 11 residues. V lost 2 bases, J lost 9 bases, and 7 bases lay in between. The germline gives CDR1 SNHLY, CDR2 FYNNEI. CDR3 nucleotide sequence: TGTGCCAGCAGTGAACTGGGAGCCCAGTACTTC. Its translation is CASSELGAQYF.

The CDR3 spells CASREQGNTEAFF. The CDR3 DNA follows: TGTGCCAGCAGGGAACAGGGGAACACTGAAGCTTTCTTT. This chain links TRBV6-1 with TRBJ1-1, with a weak D call TRBD1 (6 bases). CDR3 length: 13 residues. Germline CDR1 reads MNHNS; CDR2 reads SASEGT. V lost 6 bases to trimming and J lost 1 base, with 9 bases between them.

The chain joins TRBV18 to TRBJ1-6; D is ambiguous. CDR3 length: 14 amino acids. CDR1 and CDR2 from the germline V gene are KGHSH and LQKENI. Trimming left V 0 bases short and J 10 bases short, with 10 bases between. DNA for the CDR3: TGTGCCAGCTCACCACCGACTCCCAAATCACCCCTCCACTTT. It specifies CASSPPTPKSPLHF.

This chain links TRBV2 with TRBJ2-5; TRBD1 might be the D (5 bases). Germline V lookup: CDR1 SNHLY, CDR2 FYNNEI. The V end was cut by 7 bases, the J end by 2 bases, with 14 bases between. CDR3 length equals 14 residues. CDR3 in amino acids: CASMGPGGQETQYF. The CDR3 nucleotides are TGTGCCAGCATGGGGCCGGGTGGGCAAGAGACCCAGTACTTC.

This clone is labeled hyperexpanded. The chain employs TRBV7-2 and TRBJ2-5; TRBD2 matches 9 bases. The length of the CDR3 is 15 residues. Germline V CDR1 and CDR2: SGHTA, FQGNSA. V shed 5 bases and J 9 bases; nucleotides not matched to a gene: 13. DNA for the CDR3: TGTGCCAGCAGCGGAAAGTTGGGACTAGCCACGGCCCAGTACTTC. Its translation: CASSGKLGLATAQYF. The full variable domain, its missing parts supplied by reference TRBV7-2 and TRBJ2-5, is GAGVSQSPSNKVTEKGKDVELRCDPISGHTALYWYRQSLGQGLEFLIYFQGNSAPDKSGLPSDRFSAERTGGSVSTLTIQRTQQEDSAVYLCASSGKLGLATAQYFGPGTRLLVL.

The chain has TRBV6-6 and TRBJ2-3; D unresolved. CDR3 length: 15 amino acids. V lost 7 bases and J lost 0, with 14 bases in between. Germline CDR1 MNHNY, CDR2 SVGAGI (reference sequence). The DNA of the CDR3 is TGTGCCAGCACCCTACCGGGTAAGAGCACAGATACGCAGTATTTT. Amino acids: CASTLPGKSTDTQYF.

The chain combines TRBV7-9 with TRBJ2-1; D not certain. V lost 5 bases and J lost 0, with 14 bases in between. The CDR3 runs to 16 residues. The germline V gene encodes CDR1 SEHNR and CDR2 FQNEAQ (reference sequence). The CDR3 sequence is CASSPFAVSSYNEQFF. CDR3 nucleotides: TGTGCCAGCAGCCCCTTTGCGGTGAGCTCCTACAATGAGCAGTTCTTC.

This clone was detected only once. The CDR3 loop is CASRADSSGANVLTF. For the CDR3, the DNA is TGTGCCAGCAGAGCCGACAGCTCTGGGGCCAACGTCCTGACTTTC. The genes are TRBV2 and TRBJ2-6, with D perhaps TRBD1 (5 bases). The CDR3 has 15 amino acids. V was trimmed by 6 bases and J by 0 bases, leaving 9 bases between them. From germline, CDR1 is SNHLY and CDR2 FYNNEI.

This chain links TRBV5-5 with TRBJ2-2; the match to TRBD2 covers 9 bases. Looked up from germline, CDR1 is SGHKS and CDR2 is YYEKEE (reference sequence). CDR3 length: 17 residues. V gave up 2 bases and J gave up 3 bases; unmatched junction bases: 8. The CDR3, as DNA: TGTGCCAGCAGCTTCAATCGGGCGGGGGGGCACACCGGGGAGCTGTTTTTT. Its protein is CASSFNRAGGHTGELFF.

V is TRBV5-4 and J is TRBJ2-1, with TRBD2 matching 11 bases. Germline CDR1 is SGHNT and CDR2 is YYREEE (reference sequence). J was trimmed by 0 bases and V by 0 bases; bases with no gene match: 5. This CDR3 is 18 amino acids long. Here the CDR3 reads CASSLGSGGAPSYNEQFF. CDR3 nucleotide sequence: TGTGCCAGCAGCTTGGGTAGCGGGGGGGCCCCCTCCTACAATGAGCAGTTCTTC.

The chain is built from TRBV9 and TRBJ2-7; 12 positions match TRBD1. In germline, CDR1 is SGDLS, CDR2 YYNGEE. With 3 bases clipped from V and 3 bases from J, the junction kept 10 bases outside the gene matches. CDR3 length equals 17 residues. In nucleotides, the CDR3 is TGTGCCAGCAGCGCCCGACCCGGGACAGGGGGCAACTACGAGCAGTACTTC. Amino acids: CASSARPGTGGNYEQYF.

This sequence joins TRBV6-1 and TRBJ2-3, with 7 bases matching TRBD2. V dropped 4 bases and J dropped 1; count of bases not matched to a gene: 2. The V gene's germline CDR1 is MNHNS and CDR2 SASEGT. The CDR3 extends over 14 amino acids. The CDR3 protein is CASSGLAGTDTQYF. The CDR3 DNA reads TGTGCCAGCAGTGGGCTAGCGGGCACAGATACGCAGTATTTT.

J is TRBJ2-5 and V is TRBV5-6; 11 positions match TRBD1. This CDR3 is 15 amino acids long. Per germline, CDR1 SGHDT and CDR2 YYEEEE. With 2 bases clipped from V and 5 bases from J, the junction kept 5 bases outside the gene matches. DNA of the CDR3: TGTGCCAGCAGCTTCCCGGGACAGGGGGGGGAGACCCAGTACTTC. It is translated as CASSFPGQGGETQYF. The entire variable domain, with the rest obtained from reference TRBV5-6 and TRBJ2-5, is as follows: DAGVTQSPTHLIKTRGQQVTLRCSPKSGHDTVSWYQQALGQGPQFIFQYYEEEERQRGNFPDRFSGHQFPNYSSELNVNALLLGDSALYLCASSFPGQGGETQYFGPGTRLLVL.

This sequence joins TRBV4-2 and TRBJ1-2; D is possibly TRBD1 (5 bases). Trimming stripped 2 bases from V and 3 bases from J, with 10 bases between. This CDR3 comprises 14 residues. In germline, CDR1 is LGHNA, CDR2 YNFKEQ. CDR3 nucleotide sequence: TGTGCCAGCAGCCAACAGGGTTGGGACTATGGCTACACCTTC. This translates into CASSQQGWDYGYTF.

V usage is TRBV5-5 and J usage is TRBJ1-4; TRBD1 is a possible D gene (5 bases). V was shortened by 4 bases and J by 2 bases, with 15 bases between the two germline ends. The CDR3 consists of 16 residues. Per the germline V gene, CDR1 is SGHKS and CDR2 is YYEKEE (reference sequence). CDR3 amino acids: CASSPGGGSTNEKLFF. CDR3 nucleotides: TGTGCCAGCAGCCCCGGGGGGGGGTCGACTAATGAAAAACTGTTTTTT.

V usage is TRBV21-1 and J usage is TRBJ2-2; the D call TRBD1 from the table was never checked on the DNA. TRBV21-1 is described as a pseudogene. This CDR3 spans 18 amino acids. Written as DNA, the CDR3 is TGTGCCAGCAGCAACCCCTGGCCAGGATCCTCGAACACCGGGGAGCTGTTTTTT. Translated: CASSNPWPGSSNTGELFF.

CDR3: CASSLGRLAGGYNEQFF. The CDR3 coding sequence is TGTGCCAGCAGCTTAGGTCGACTAGCGGGGGGGTACAATGAGCAGTTCTTC. This chain joins TRBV7-8 and TRBJ2-1; 14 positions match TRBD2. This CDR3 comprises 17 residues. Germline values: CDR1 SGHVS, CDR2 FQNEAQ. The junction had 3 bases not matched to a gene; V was cut back by 1 base and J by 4 bases.

The chain recombines TRBV6-1 with TRBJ1-6; no reliable D call. The V and J ends lost 4 bases and 3 bases respectively, with 7 bases between them. The CDR3 covers 14 residues. The germline V gene has CDR1 MNHNS and CDR2 SASEGT. Written as DNA, the CDR3 is TGTGCCAGCAGTGCGCTGAGCTATAATTCACCCCTCCACTTT. As protein: CASSALSYNSPLHF.

This chain links TRBV6-5 with TRBJ1-4; D is undetermined. Trimming cost V 2 bases and J 8 bases, with 15 bases left between them. Germline CDR1 reads MNHEY; CDR2 reads SVGAGI. The CDR3 length is 15 residues. CDR3 nucleotides: TGTGCCAGCAGTTACCGAGGAAACCGAGGGGAAAAACTGTTTTTT. The encoded protein is CASSYRGNRGEKLFF.

J is TRBJ1-1 and V is TRBV11-2; D perhaps matches TRBD1 (6 bases). Germline V gene data show CDR1 as SGHAT and CDR2 as FQNNGV. This CDR3 has 15 residues. Trimming removed 0 bases at V and 1 base at J, with 9 bases between. The CDR3, as DNA: TGTGCCAGCAGCTTAGATAGGGGACAGAACACTGAAGCTTTCTTT. Its protein is CASSLDRGQNTEAFF.

The chain is built from TRBV10-2 and TRBJ2-1; TRBD1 matches at 10 bases. The CDR3 is made up of 14 amino acids. Looked up from germline, CDR1 is WSHSY and CDR2 is SAAADI. J lost 6 bases, V lost 6 bases, and 5 bases had no gene match. The CDR3 nucleotides are TGCGCCAGCAGCCTTAGGGACAGGGGCAATGAGCAGTTCTTC. It specifies CASSLRDRGNEQFF.

The rearrangement uses TRBV7-3 and TRBJ2-3, with 9 positions matching TRBD2. The CDR3 runs to 17 residues. The germline V gene encodes CDR1 SGHTA and CDR2 FQGTGA. Losses at the gene ends were 2 bases for V and 5 bases for J; bases not matched to a gene: 11. Here the CDR3 DNA reads TGTGCCAGCAGCTTATGGTCGCGGGGGGGCCGGGGAGATACGCAGTATTTT. Amino acids: CASSLWSRGGRGDTQYF.

This clone was seen a handful of times. The gene calls are TRBV5-1 and TRBJ1-1; unclear D gene. Germline lookup yields CDR1 SGHRS and CDR2 YFSETQ. V lost 2 bases and J lost 0, with 8 bases in between. CDR3 size: 14 residues. The CDR3 spells CASSFKIMNTEAFF. The CDR3 DNA sequence: TGCGCCAGCAGCTTCAAAATCATGAACACTGAAGCTTTCTTT.

The chain recombines TRBV19 with TRBJ1-4, with TRBD1 matching over 9 bases. Per the germline V gene, CDR1 is LNHDA and CDR2 is SQIVND (reference sequence). The CDR3 length is 13 residues. The trim removed 6 bases at V and 5 bases at J, leaving 1 base unmatched. CDR3 protein: CASRDRGNEKLFF. As DNA, the CDR3 is TGTGCCAGTAGAGACAGGGGGAATGAAAAACTGTTTTTT.

In this sample, this clone turned up a few times. The chain has TRBV7-9 and TRBJ1-6; TRBD1 agrees at 9 bases. The CDR3 extends over 14 amino acids. V lost 3 bases and J lost 10; bases outside the gene matches: 4. Looked up from germline, CDR1 is SEHNR and CDR2 is FQNEAQ (reference sequence). CDR3 sequence: CASSFDRGASPLHF. CDR3 in DNA: TGTGCCAGCAGCTTCGACAGGGGGGCATCACCCCTCCACTTT.

This sequence joins TRBV15 and TRBJ2-2; weak D call: TRBD1 (5 bases). Trimming shortened V by 8 bases and J by 2 bases, and 9 bases separated the two germline ends. The CDR3 has 13 residues. CDR1 and CDR2 (germline): LNHNV, YYDKDF (reference sequence). CDR3 in amino acids: CATARANTGELFF. CDR3 nucleotides: TGTGCCACCGCCAGGGCCAACACCGGGGAGCTGTTTTTT. Full variable domain (missing parts from reference TRBV15 and TRBJ2-2): DAMVIQNPRYQVTQFGKPVTLSCSQTLNHNVMYWYQQKSSQAPKLLFHYYDKDFNNEADTPDNFQSRRPNTSFCFLDIRSPGLGDTAMYLCATARANTGELFFGEGSRLTVL.

CDR3 bases: TGCGCCAGCGAGAGGTTCTCTGGGGCCAACGTCCTGACTTTC. This codes for CASERFSGANVLTF. The chain joins TRBV10-2 to TRBJ2-6; D uncertain. V was pared by 8 bases and J by 0 bases, with 8 bases between. Per germline, CDR1 WSHSY and CDR2 SAAADI. The CDR3 covers 14 residues.

The gene calls are TRBV5-8 and TRBJ1-5; 10 positions match TRBD1. V trimming: 0 bases; J trimming: 7 bases; junction bases outside the gene matches: 10. The CDR3 covers 17 residues. The germline CDR1 and CDR2 sequences are SGHTS and YDEGEE. The CDR3 nucleotides are TGTGCCAGCAGCTTGGGACAGGGGGCAGGAGTTTCGCAGCCCCAGCATTTT. Translating it yields CASSLGQGAGVSQPQHF.